These 25 T cell receptor beta chains came from one sample sequenced in a study of post-analysis software for immune sequencing data (dated by TCRdb to the mid-2010s). Library preparation used PCR. Sequencing used an Illumina HiSeq 2500. To reduce PCR and sequencing biases, unique molecular identifiers were incorporated into the TCR beta cDNA libraries. TCRdb reanalyzed the raw reads on its own, using fastp at Q25 for trimming and MiXCR for clone calling, and kept in-frame beta chains. All rows with the same CDR3 protein become a single entry with the most common DNA and genes. The sample yields hundreds of thousands of distinct CDR3 sequences; around 53% were counted once. The ten largest clonotypes hold roughly 4.4% of the sample. No antigen is known for these receptors. Broad study findings and their caveats: Significantly higher frequencies in patients than in controls were found for about five TRBV segments, including TRBV5-6, TRBV5-1 and TRBV20-1.

The source material was blood. Receptors originate from a girl aged 5-17 years with multiple sclerosis.

This clonotype was counted between two and nine times. The chain joins TRBV28 to TRBJ2-7; D may be TRBD1 or TRBD2 (5 bases each). This CDR3 is 14 amino acids long. V lost 6 bases to trimming and J lost 7 bases, with 19 bases between them. Germline lookup yields CDR1 MDHEN and CDR2 SYDVKM. CDR3 residues: CASSPSGQRREQYF. CDR3 nucleotides: TGTGCCAGCAGCCCTTCGGGGCAGAGAAGAGAGCAGTACTTC.

This clonotype appeared a single time. The chain couples TRBV7-9 to TRBJ2-1; 11 bases are a match to TRBD1. In germline, CDR1 is SEHNR, CDR2 FQNEAQ (reference sequence). V lost 5 bases and J lost 0; bases outside the gene matches: 15. The CDR3 extends over 20 amino acids. In nucleotides, the CDR3 is TGTGCCAGCAGCCCTTCCTCCGGGACAGGGGGTTTCACCTCCTACAATGAGCAGTTCTTC. Translation: CASSPSSGTGGFTSYNEQFF. The variable domain in full, with the rest retrieved from reference TRBV7-9 and TRBJ2-1, is DTGVSQNPRHKITKRGQNVTFRCDPISEHNRLYWYRQTLGQGPEFLTYFQNEAQLEKSRLLSDRFSAERPKGSFSTLEIQRTEQGDSAMYLCASSPSSGTGGFTSYNEQFFGPGTRLTVL.

The chain is built from TRBV7-2 and TRBJ2-5, with D possibly being TRBD2 (5 bases). Germline V CDR1 and CDR2: SGHTA, FQGNSA. V was shortened by 0 bases and J by 4 bases, with 15 bases between the two germline ends. This CDR3 contains 16 residues. CDR3 amino acids: CASSLAGSGIGETQYF. CDR3 DNA: TGTGCCAGCAGCTTAGCTGGGTCGGGGATTGGAGAGACCCAGTACTTC.

This clonotype was detected only a few times. CDR3 bases: TGCAGTGCCCCCGGGACTAGCGAGAGCTCCTACGAGCAGTACTTC. It codes for CSAPGTSESSYEQYF. The chain recombines TRBV20-1 with TRBJ2-7; 10 nucleotides align to TRBD2. The CDR3 consists of 15 residues. Germline CDR1 is DFQATT and CDR2 is SNEGSKA (reference sequence). Trimming removed 6 bases from V and 0 bases from J; junction bases left unmatched: 8.

The sample holds one count of this clonotype. This chain uses TRBV2 with TRBJ1-2, with 12 bases lining up with TRBD1. CDR3 length: 19 residues. In germline, CDR1 is SNHLY, CDR2 FYNNEI. The V segment lost 6 bases and the J segment 4 bases; nucleotides outside the gene matches: 18. The CDR3 region is CASRDSPGQGASRTYGYTF. In DNA form, the CDR3 reads TGTGCCAGCAGGGACTCTCCGGGACAGGGGGCGTCTCGGACCTATGGCTACACCTTC. The full variable domain, rest sourced from reference TRBV2 and TRBJ1-2, is EPEVTQTPSHQVTQMGQEVILRCVPISNHLYFYWYRQILGQKVEFLVSFYNNEISEKSEIFDDQFSVERPDGSNFTLKIRSTKLEDSAMYFCASRDSPGQGASRTYGYTFGSGTRLTVV.

The chain employs TRBV18 and TRBJ2-2; 9 bases line up with TRBD2. The CDR3 spans 16 residues. The trim removed 1 base at V and 2 bases at J, leaving 2 bases unmatched. From germline, CDR1 is KGHSH and CDR2 LQKENI. CDR3 residues: CASSPRSGGNTGELFF. Here the CDR3 DNA reads TGTGCCAGCTCACCACGTAGCGGGGGAAACACCGGGGAGCTGTTTTTT.

The rearrangement links TRBV11-2 to TRBJ2-1; no clear D. The V gene lost 1 base and the J gene lost 10 bases, with 11 bases spanning the gap. The CDR3 has 13 residues. The germline gives CDR1 SGHAT, CDR2 FQNNGV. In DNA form, the CDR3 reads TGTGCCAGCAGCTTAGCCGACTCGATGGAGCAGTTCTTC. Translating it yields CASSLADSMEQFF.

The V call is TRBV7-2, the J call TRBJ2-1; TRBD2 matches 7 bases. The germline gives CDR1 SGHTA, CDR2 FQGNSA. CDR3 size: 14 residues. V was clipped by 4 bases and J by 6 bases; unmatched bases: 6. The CDR3 DNA is TGTGCCAGCAGCTGGAGAGCGGGGACCAATGAGCAGTTCTTC. Translation gives CASSWRAGTNEQFF.

The CDR3 loop reads CASSQRRAGGADLETQYF. As DNA, the CDR3 is TGTGCCAGCAGCCAAAGGCGGGCGGGAGGGGCCGATTTGGAGACCCAGTACTTC. The rearrangement joins TRBV3-1 to TRBJ2-5; 9 bases are a match to TRBD2. This CDR3 comprises 18 residues. Germline CDR1 LGHDT, CDR2 YNNKEL (reference sequence). V shed 2 bases, J shed 5 bases, and the junction held 15 bases outside the gene matches.

This chain joins TRBV29-1 and TRBJ2-1; 10 positions match TRBD2. Germline trimming cut 5 bases from V and 0 bases from J; bases unmatched to any gene: 1. The CDR3 extends over 14 amino acids. CDR1 SQVTM and CDR2 ANQGSEA come from the germline V gene. This chain's CDR3 is CSVSGGASYNEQFF. CDR3 sequence (DNA): TGCAGCGTTAGCGGGGGGGCCTCCTACAATGAGCAGTTCTTC.

The CDR3 nucleotides read TGTGCCAGCAGCGGAAGTCCGACTAGCGGGTACGAGCAGTACTTC. Its translation is CASSGSPTSGYEQYF. This chain joins TRBV7-6 and TRBJ2-7; 10 positions match TRBD2. The V gene end was trimmed by 5 bases and the J gene end by 4 bases; junction bases not matched to a gene: 8. Germline assignment: CDR1 SGHVS and CDR2 FNYEAQ. CDR3 size: 15 residues.

The chain couples TRBV6-2 or TRBV6-3 to TRBJ2-1, with 16 bases aligning to TRBD2. J lost 6 bases, V lost 6 bases, and 11 bases had no gene match. This CDR3 region has 18 residues. Germline-derived CDR1 and CDR2 are MNHEY and SVGEGT. CDR3 nucleotide sequence: TGTGCCAGCAGAGGCGGTTCGGGGACTAGCGGGAGGGCCAATGAGCAGTTCTTC. Encoded protein: CASRGGSGTSGRANEQFF.

This clonotype was detected only a few times. The rearrangement links TRBV7-2 to TRBJ1-2, with TRBD1 as a possible D gene (6 bases). The germline V gene has CDR1 SGHTA and CDR2 FQGNSA. This CDR3 has 15 amino acids. V lost 2 bases to trimming and J lost 4 bases, with 14 bases between them. The DNA of the CDR3 is TGTGCCAGCAGCTTATCGGGGGCCTTGGTCTATGGCTACACCTTC. It encodes CASSLSGALVYGYTF.

The CDR3: CASSQRRPLPGEQYF. For the CDR3, the DNA is TGTGCCAGCAGCCAGCGGAGACCACTCCCGGGCGAGCAGTACTTC. The rearrangement uses TRBV3-1 and TRBJ2-7; no definite D call. Germline V gene data show CDR1 as LGHDT and CDR2 as YNNKEL (reference sequence). V gave up 3 bases and J gave up 6 bases, with 18 bases separating them. The CDR3 loop spans 15 amino acids.

The chain has TRBV14 and TRBJ2-4; possibly TRBD2 for D (6 bases). The tail of the sequence fits TRBJ2-7 better, so the J call may be wrong. Germline CDR1 and CDR2: SGHDN and FVKESK. The CDR3 runs to 15 residues. The CDR3 protein is CASSQPKGRSYEQYF. DNA for the CDR3: TGTGCCAGCAGCCAGCCGAAAGGGAGGAGCTACGAGCAGTACTTC.

This clonotype was found once. The genes are TRBV20-1 and TRBJ2-1; D is undetermined. Between the trimmed V and J ends, which lost 5 bases and 0 bases, there was a span of 11 bases. The CDR3 has 14 amino acids. Germline-derived CDR1 and CDR2 are DFQATT and SNEGSKA (reference sequence). CDR3 bases: TGCAGTGCTCCGCTTGAGCGCTCCTACAATGAGCAGTTCTTC. It yields the protein CSAPLERSYNEQFF.

V gene TRBV20-1 combines with J gene TRBJ2-1; 11 positions match TRBD2. The V and J ends lost 6 bases and 5 bases, in that order; junction bases with no gene match: 9. Germline-derived CDR1 and CDR2 are DFQATT and SNEGSKA (reference sequence). This CDR3 region has 15 residues. CDR3 nucleotides: TGCAGTGCCATTCCGGGACTAGCGGCACACAATGAGCAGTTCTTC. It specifies CSAIPGLAAHNEQFF.

The V and J genes are TRBV4-1 and TRBJ2-3, with a tentative D call TRBD2 (6 bases). Trimming took off 0 bases at V and 2 bases at J, with 15 bases between the two ends. Looked up from germline, CDR1 is MGHRA and CDR2 is YSYEKL. The CDR3 has 17 residues. The CDR3 spells CASSQETGDSYTDTQYF. In DNA, the CDR3 is TGCGCCAGCAGCCAAGAGACCGGGGACTCCTACACAGATACGCAGTATTTT.

The chain combines TRBV6-5 with TRBJ2-7; no definite D call. The CDR3 is made up of 11 amino acids. Trimming removed 6 bases at V and 9 bases at J, with 12 bases between. The germline V gene encodes CDR1 MNHEY and CDR2 SVGAGI. The CDR3 is CASRTHLVQYF. DNA of the CDR3: TGTGCCAGCAGAACTCATCTGGTGCAGTACTTC.

V is TRBV7-2 and J is TRBJ2-2, with D possibly matching TRBD1 (6 bases). The CDR3 spans 15 residues. Germline lookup yields CDR1 SGHTA and CDR2 FQGNSA. Trimming removed 0 bases at V and 5 bases at J, with 10 bases between. The CDR3 nucleotides read TGTGCCAGCAGCTTAGCGGGGACACTGACCGGGGAGCTGTTTTTT. Protein: CASSLAGTLTGELFF.

The rearrangement uses TRBV6-1 and TRBJ1-1, with D perhaps TRBD1 (6 bases). V gave up 11 bases and J gave up 0 bases, with 13 bases separating them. The CDR3 covers 13 residues. CDR1 MNHNS and CDR2 SASEGT come from the germline V gene. The chain's CDR3 is CALRGLMNTEAFF. The CDR3 coding sequence is TGTGCCCTCCGGGGGCTGATGAACACTGAAGCTTTCTTT.

This clonotype was observed at least ten times. This chain connects TRBV5-1 to TRBJ2-5; no clear D gene. V lost 3 bases, J lost 5 bases, and 17 bases lay in between. The CDR3 spans 15 residues. CDR1 is SGHRS, CDR2 YFSETQ, per germline. CDR3 sequence reads: CASSSGSTRDETQYF. DNA for the CDR3: TGCGCCAGCAGCTCGGGCTCTACCCGCGACGAGACCCAGTACTTC.

This clonotype was counted ten times or more. The rearrangement uses TRBV29-1 and TRBJ2-4; tentatively, D is TRBD1 or TRBD2 (6 bases each). Trimming left V 1 base short and J 4 bases short, with 14 bases between. The CDR3 covers 15 residues. The germline gives CDR1 SQVTM, CDR2 ANQGSEA. CDR3 protein: CSVEGHRGTKNIQYF. The CDR3 bases are TGCAGCGTTGAAGGACACCGGGGGACAAAAAACATTCAGTACTTC.

The table lists this clonotype with a few counts. The chain uses TRBV18 and TRBJ1-2; the D gene is possibly TRBD1 (5 bases). The germline V gene encodes CDR1 KGHSH and CDR2 LQKENI. This CDR3 has 14 residues. The ends were cut back, 3 bases at V and 2 bases at J, with 10 bases in the middle. The CDR3 DNA reads as TGTGCCAGCTCACCCCAGGGCACCAACTATGGCTACACCTTC. Protein: CASSPQGTNYGYTF.

This clonotype was detected a few times. This chain connects TRBV29-1 to TRBJ2-3, with D perhaps TRBD2 (5 bases). The CDR3 extends over 12 amino acids. The V end lost 2 bases, the J end lost 8 bases, and 11 bases lay between the germline ends. Germline loops: CDR1 SQVTM, CDR2 ANQGSEA. The CDR3 protein is CSVETGKGTQYF. The DNA of the CDR3 is TGCAGCGTTGAAACCGGGAAGGGTACGCAGTATTTT.